The 24 T cell receptor beta chains below were found in one sample sequenced in a study of neurological immune-mediated disorders. Time point described: longitudinal time-point 2. TCRdb called the 5' RACE reads again in MiXCR, with one record for every CDR3 protein. The table shows fewer than 40,000 distinct CDR3 sequences, with approximately 13% occurring only once. The material sequenced was PBMCs. These receptors all come from a woman aged 35 to 49 in good health.

In this sample, this clonotype turned up many times. The chain links TRBV5-5 to TRBJ1-2, with a possible D match to TRBD1 (6 bases). The CDR3 has 16 residues. Germline V gene lookup returns CDR1 SGHKS and CDR2 YYEKEE (reference sequence). V was cut by 1 base and J by 2 bases, with 15 bases left in between. The DNA of the CDR3 is TGTGCCAGCAGCTTGTGGGGCGGACAGTCGAACTATGGCTACACCTTC. It encodes CASSLWGGQSNYGYTF.

By sample fraction, this clonotype is medium-sized. The V gene is TRBV9, the J gene TRBJ1-2, with TRBD1 identical over 8 bases. The J segment lost 5 bases and the V segment lost 0 bases, leaving 6 bases of the junction unmatched. Germline CDR1 and CDR2: SGDLS and YYNGEE. The CDR3 spans 15 residues. CDR3 amino acids: CASSVEGQGLYGYTF. In DNA, the CDR3 is TGTGCCAGCAGCGTAGAAGGACAGGGTTTATATGGCTACACCTTC. The variable domain in full, completed from reference TRBV9 and TRBJ1-2, reads DSGVTQTPKHLITATGQRVTLRCSPRSGDLSVYWYQQSLDQGLQFLIQYYNGEERAKGNILERFSAQQFPDLHSELNLSSLELGDSALYFCASSVEGQGLYGYTFGSGTRLTVV.

This clonotype occurred many times. This chain joins TRBV4-3 and TRBJ1-6, with TRBD1 as a possible D gene (5 bases). Germline values: CDR1 LGHNA, CDR2 YSLEER. V was clipped by 2 bases and J by 4 bases, with 9 bases between them. The CDR3 has 15 residues. CDR3 sequence: CASSQTQGYNSPLHF. CDR3 DNA sequence: TGCGCCAGCAGCCAAACCCAGGGTTATAATTCACCCCTCCACTTT.

This clonotype came up many times. V is TRBV7-4 and J is TRBJ1-2, with TRBD1 matching 7 bases. Germline V gene data show CDR1 as SGHVT and CDR2 as SQSDAQ. The CDR3 has 15 amino acids. V gave up 4 bases and J gave up 2 bases; unmatched junction bases: 7. The CDR3 reads CASSCPHRGNYGYTF. The CDR3 DNA sequence: TGTGCCAGCAGCTGTCCTCACAGGGGAAACTATGGCTACACCTTC.

This clonotype was seen ten or more times. The chain has TRBV20-1 and TRBJ1-4; D is unclear. Per germline, CDR1 DFQATT and CDR2 SNEGSKA (reference sequence). This CDR3 spans 13 amino acids. Trimming took 0 bases from V and 7 from J, leaving 9 bases between them. In DNA form, the CDR3 reads TGCAGTGCTAGAGATCCCCAGGTTGAAAAACTGTTTTTT. Its translation: CSARDPQVEKLFF.

The chain links TRBV6-1 to TRBJ1-1, with 7 bases fitting TRBD1. CDR3 size: 14 residues. The junction had 2 bases not matched to a gene; V was cut back by 4 bases and J by 0 bases. From germline, CDR1 is MNHNS and CDR2 SASEGT. CDR3 coding DNA: TGTGCCAGCAGTGCCGGGACAGTGAACACTGAAGCTTTCTTT. Protein sequence: CASSAGTVNTEAFF.

This clonotype was recorded many times. V usage is TRBV6-5 and J usage is TRBJ2-3; TRBD2 matches 9 bases. CDR1 and CDR2 (germline): MNHEY, SVGAGI. V trimming: 0 bases; J trimming: 7 bases; junction bases outside the gene matches: 2. The CDR3 contains 14 residues. The CDR3 coding sequence is TGTGCCAGCAGTTACTCGACTAGCGGTAATACGCAGTATTTT. Amino acid sequence: CASSYSTSGNTQYF.

Many counts were recorded for this clonotype. The rearrangement uses TRBV5-1 and TRBJ1-1; D is perhaps TRBD1 (5 bases). The CDR3 runs to 15 residues. V lost 0 bases to trimming and J lost 1 base, with 10 bases between them. Germline V gene lookup returns CDR1 SGHRS and CDR2 YFSETQ. The CDR3 DNA sequence: TGCGCCAGCAGCTTGGGAGGGGTTGCGAACACTGAAGCTTTCTTT. Encoded protein: CASSLGGVANTEAFF.

Ten or more counts support this clonotype. The chain is built from TRBV5-1 and TRBJ2-1; 9 bases match TRBD1. The CDR3 extends over 16 amino acids. Trimming took 0 bases from V and 7 from J; bases not matched to a gene: 8. Per germline, CDR1 SGHRS and CDR2 YFSETQ. The CDR3 sequence is CASSLVAPTGGNEQFF. As DNA, the CDR3 is TGCGCCAGCAGCTTGGTGGCCCCGACAGGGGGGAATGAGCAGTTCTTC.

This clonotype was recorded at least ten times. This chain links TRBV4-3 with TRBJ2-6; D is possibly TRBD1 (5 bases). Per the germline V gene, CDR1 is LGHNA and CDR2 is YSLEER. Trimming stripped 4 bases from V and 4 bases from J, with 11 bases between. The CDR3 is made up of 15 amino acids. The DNA for the CDR3 is TGCGCCAGCAGCCCGCAGGGTTCCGGGGCCAACGTCCTGACTTTC. Its translation: CASSPQGSGANVLTF.

At least ten counts were recorded for this clonotype. The chain recombines TRBV20-1 with TRBJ2-7, with D hard to call. Per the germline V gene, CDR1 is DFQATT and CDR2 is SNEGSKA (reference sequence). The CDR3 spans 13 residues. Deletions cut 6 bases from V and 5 bases from J, with 17 bases between. The CDR3 sequence is CSARALGFHEQYF. The DNA for the CDR3 is TGCAGTGCCCGGGCCCTGGGGTTCCACGAGCAGTACTTC.

CDR3 in amino acids: CASSESRTEAFF. CDR3 DNA: TGCGCCAGCAGTGAGTCCAGAACTGAAGCTTTCTTT. The V call is TRBV10-1, the J call TRBJ1-1; D is undetermined. This CDR3 contains 12 residues. V dropped 0 bases and J dropped 5 bases, with 4 bases sitting between them. Germline V lookup: CDR1 WNHNN, CDR2 SYGVQD (reference sequence).

A single count supports this clonotype. The V call is TRBV18, the J call TRBJ1-4; D may be TRBD1 (5 bases). V lost 2 bases and J 7 bases, leaving 17 bases between the germline ends. Per germline, CDR1 KGHSH and CDR2 LQKENI. The CDR3 spans 16 residues. The CDR3 loop reads CASSPNSREGGEKLFF. CDR3 nucleotides: TGTGCCAGCTCACCAAACTCCAGGGAAGGAGGTGAAAAACTGTTTTTT.

This clonotype was recorded at least ten times. The CDR3 protein is CASSLGGLAEMEQFF. DNA of the CDR3: TGCGCCAGCAGCTTGGGAGGACTAGCGGAGATGGAGCAGTTCTTC. The rearrangement joins TRBV5-1 to TRBJ2-1; 10 bases map to TRBD2. The CDR3 has 15 amino acids. Germline CDR1 and CDR2: SGHRS and YFSETQ. J lost 10 bases, V lost 0 bases, and 7 bases had no gene match.

This clonotype was detected many times. The chain combines TRBV12-3 or TRBV12-4 with TRBJ2-1; 7 nucleotides match TRBD2. The CDR3 runs to 14 residues. V dropped 4 bases and J dropped 6; count of bases not matched to a gene: 6. The CDR3 loop is CASSSGGHSNEQFF. In DNA form, the CDR3 reads TGTGCCAGCAGTTCGGGGGGTCATTCCAATGAGCAGTTCTTC.

This clonotype was detected many times. The V call is TRBV4-1, the J call TRBJ2-3; D is uncertain. V was cut by 4 bases and J by 3 bases, with 8 bases left in between. Germline CDR1 and CDR2: MGHRA and YSYEKL. This CDR3 contains 13 residues. CDR3 region: CASSPLGTDTQYF. As DNA, the CDR3 is TGCGCCAGCAGCCCCCTGGGGACAGATACGCAGTATTTT.

This clonotype was seen ten or more times. The chain is built from TRBV14 and TRBJ2-3; no firm D call. V was clipped by 4 bases and J by 0 bases, with 14 bases between them. Germline assignment: CDR1 SGHDN and CDR2 FVKESK. This CDR3 is built from 16 residues. CDR3 in amino acids: CASSLRGILSTDTQYF. The CDR3 region has the DNA TGTGCCAGCAGCCTGCGAGGCATCCTGAGCACAGATACGCAGTATTTT.

This clonotype was observed at least ten times. Written as DNA, the CDR3 is TGTGCCAGCAGTTTAAGAGCGGAGGGCCGCTACGAGCAGTACTTC. This sequence encodes CASSLRAEGRYEQYF. The chain links TRBV12-3 or TRBV12-4 to TRBJ2-7; TRBD2 might be the D (6 bases). V lost 2 bases and J lost 3, with 14 bases in between. CDR3 size: 15 residues.

This clonotype was picked up many times. The rearrangement links TRBV10-3 to TRBJ2-7, with TRBD1 identical over 9 bases. The CDR3 consists of 15 residues. After removal of 8 bases from V and 1 base from J, the junction contained 9 bases not matched to a gene. From germline, CDR1 is ENHRY and CDR2 SYGVKD. CDR3 bases: TGTGCCATCTCCTTTGGGGACAGGGCTTCCTACGAGCAGTACTTC. Translated: CAISFGDRASYEQYF.

This rearrangement joins TRBV13 to TRBJ2-1; D perhaps matches TRBD2 (6 bases). The germline CDR1 and CDR2 sequences are PRHDT and FYEKMQ (reference sequence). Trimming stripped 6 bases from V and 8 bases from J, with 17 bases between. CDR3 length: 14 amino acids. The CDR3 DNA sequence: TGTGCCAGCAGAAACCGGGGCGGGATTCATGAGCAGTTCTTC. Translation gives CASRNRGGIHEQFF.

Ten or more counts support this clonotype. CDR3 sequence: CATSRDGVNYGYTF. CDR3 in DNA: TGTGCCACCAGCAGAGATGGCGTCAACTATGGCTACACCTTC. This sequence joins TRBV15 and TRBJ1-2, with D uncertain. V lost 0 bases, J lost 2 bases, and 7 bases lay in between. This CDR3 comprises 14 residues. The germline gives CDR1 LNHNV, CDR2 YYDKDF (reference sequence).

The chain recombines TRBV24-1 with TRBJ2-2, with 8 bases fitting TRBD2. Germline V lookup: CDR1 KGHDR, CDR2 SFDVKD. V trimming: 4 bases; J trimming: 3 bases; junction bases outside the gene matches: 9. The length of the CDR3 is 17 residues. The CDR3 loop is CATSETSGRWDTGELFF. In nucleotides, the CDR3 is TGTGCCACCAGTGAAACCAGCGGGAGATGGGACACCGGGGAGCTGTTTTTT.

This clonotype was recorded at least ten times. The CDR3 DNA sequence: TGTGCCAGCAGCGTGGTCCTCGACAGACCGGACTATGGCTACACCTTC. Encoded protein: CASSVVLDRPDYGYTF. The chain links TRBV9 to TRBJ1-2; maybe TRBD1 (5 bases). Trimming removed 2 bases from V and 3 bases from J, with 17 bases in between. The CDR3 is 16 residues long. Germline CDR1 SGDLS, CDR2 YYNGEE.

This clonotype was seen ten or more times. The V and J genes are TRBV5-1 and TRBJ2-1; 7 bases line up with TRBD2. Trimming at V came to 0 bases and at J to 3 bases, leaving 12 bases not matched to a gene. The CDR3 covers 18 residues. Germline CDR1 and CDR2: SGHRS and YFSETQ. CDR3 protein: CASSLGPAGRAVYNEQFF. The DNA for the CDR3 is TGCGCCAGCAGCTTGGGGCCAGCGGGGCGCGCCGTCTACAATGAGCAGTTCTTC. The whole variable domain, remainder taken from reference TRBV5-1 and TRBJ2-1, is KAGVTQTPRYLIKTRGQQVTLSCSPISGHRSVSWYQQTPGQGLQFLFEYFSETQRNKGNFPGRFSGRQFSNSRSEMNVSTLELGDSALYLCASSLGPAGRAVYNEQFFGPGTRLTVL.